These 3 T cell receptor beta chains were sequenced from one sample in a study of vaccination effects on CD4 cells after COVID-19. Expansion with viral peptide pools was applied to antigen-specific CD4+ T cells by the ViraFEST assay prior to sequencing. It was after approximately 11 days of culture that CD4+ T cells were isolated. Two doses of either BNT162b2 or mRNA-1273 were given to each participant. Sequenced by immunoSEQ multiplex PCR; TCRdb stores in-frame clones only, minus some. The table includes tens of thousands of clones, more than 65% detected once. What these receptors recognize is not known. The material was CD4+ T cells from PBMCs cultured with HCoV-NL63 spike peptides, obtained after COVID-19 vaccination. The receptors come from a human donor who received a COVID-19 vaccine.

V gene TRBV2 combines with J gene TRBJ1-5; unclear D gene. CDR1 SNHLY and CDR2 FYNNEI come from the germline V gene. This CDR3 comprises 14 residues. The ends were cut back, 5 bases at V and 2 bases at J, with 10 bases in the middle. The chain's CDR3 is CASSQEVGNQPQHF. Written as DNA, the CDR3 is TGTGCCAGCAGTCAAGAAGTGGGCAATCAGCCCCAGCATTTT.

The chain uses TRBV14 and TRBJ2-7; D call uncertain. Germline V gene sequence: CDR1 SGHDN, CDR2 FVKESK. CDR3 length equals 15 residues. Trimming left V 1 base short and J 1 base short, with 11 bases between. CDR3 amino acids: CASSQGKGWSYEQYF. CDR3 DNA: TGTGCCAGCAGCCAAGGAAAGGGTTGGTCCTACGAGCAGTACTTC. Supplemented by reference TRBV14 and TRBJ2-7, the full variable domain reads EAGVTQFPSHSVIEKGQTVTLRCDPISGHDNLYWYRRVMGKEIKFLLHFVKESKQDESGMPNNRFLAERTGGTYSTLKVQPAELEDSGVYFCASSQGKGWSYEQYFGPGTRLTVT.

V usage is TRBV11-1 and J usage is TRBJ2-5; possibly TRBD1 for D (5 bases). The V gene's germline CDR1 is SGHAT and CDR2 FQDESV (reference sequence). Trimming left V 1 base short and J 1 base short, with 10 bases between. The CDR3 runs 15 residues. CDR3: CASSLGHQGQETQYF. The CDR3 bases are TGTGCCAGCAGCTTAGGCCACCAGGGCCAAGAGACCCAGTACTTC. Full variable domain (outside the CDR3, taken from reference TRBV11-1 and TRBJ2-5): EAEVAQSPRYKITEKSQAVAFWCDPISGHATLYWYRQILGQGPELLVQFQDESVVDDSQLPKDRFSAERLKGVDSTLKIQPAELGDSAMYLCASSLGHQGQETQYFGPGTRLLVL.